The 22 T cell receptor beta chains reported below all come from one sample, sequenced in a study of blood T cells in healthy people across ages (dated by TCRdb to between 2014 and 2016). The library was built by means of 5' RACE. The instrument was an Illumina HiSeq 2500. The second PCR ran for roughly 7 to 11 cycles and used a J-beta primer mix along with a sample-barcoded 5' primer. The raw public reads went through TCRdb reprocessing: fastp at Q25, MiXCR clone calling, in-frame beta chains kept. Each CDR3 protein gets just one entry, which takes the most common genes and DNA from the rows behind it. Counted in this sample were fewer than 1.5 million distinct CDR3 sequences; around two fifths of them appeared once. 6.5% to 10% of the sample belongs to the ten largest clones. Sequenced: blood. Receptors originate from a woman under 30 in good health.

The sample holds one count of this clonotype. The junction and the germline gene differ at one end; a read error may be behind it. This sequence joins TRBV27 and TRBJ1-2; a possible D gene is TRBD1 (5 bases). The CDR3 spans 16 residues. CDR1 is MNHEY, CDR2 SMNVEV, per germline (reference sequence). Here the CDR3 reads CASSLSGTGDFYGYTF. The CDR3, as DNA: TGTGCCAGCAGCTTATCGGGGACGGGGGACTTCTATGGCTACACCTTC.

V and J are TRBV20-1 and TRBJ2-5; D unresolved. The last part of the DNA fits TRBJ2-7 better; the J call may be wrong. The CDR3 totals 11 residues. CDR1 is DFQATT and CDR2 is SNEGSKA in the germline V gene (reference sequence). CDR3 amino acids: CSAKLGNEQYF. In DNA, the CDR3 is TGCAGTGCTAAATTGGGAAACGAGCAGTACTTC.

A remark on this clonotype: Mismatch with germline at one junction end may stem from a read error. The genes are TRBV10-3 and TRBJ2-1; perhaps TRBD2 as D (5 bases). This CDR3 comprises 13 residues. Germline CDR1 and CDR2: ENHRY and SYGVKD. The CDR3 region has the DNA TGTGCCATCAGTGGAGGGTTCTACGATGAGCAGTTCTTC. Its protein is CAISGGFYDEQFF.

This rearrangement joins TRBV7-9 to TRBJ1-2; 9 positions match TRBD1. CDR1 is SEHNR, CDR2 FQNEAQ, per germline (reference sequence). This CDR3 contains 16 residues. J gave up 5 bases and V 2 bases, and 9 bases lay outside the gene matches. DNA of the CDR3: TGTGCCAGCAGCTTAATCCCGACAGGGGGATATTATGGCTACACCTTC. It encodes CASSLIPTGGYYGYTF.

V and J are TRBV5-1 and TRBJ2-1; D is unresolved. The CDR3 consists of 14 residues. Per the germline V gene, CDR1 is SGHRS and CDR2 is YFSETQ. Trimming shortened V by 0 bases and J by 9 bases, and 13 bases separated the two germline ends. In nucleotides, the CDR3 is TGCGCCAGCAGCTTGGTCCGGAATCCCAGTGAGCAGTTCTTC. This codes for CASSLVRNPSEQFF.

This clonotype has just one count. This chain joins TRBV7-2 and TRBJ1-4, with no clear D. The length of the CDR3 is 16 residues. V lost 1 base to trimming and J lost 8 bases, with 17 bases between them. Germline CDR1 is SGHTA and CDR2 is FQGNSA. CDR3 protein: CASSLVSAGPGEKLFF. DNA of the CDR3: TGTGCCAGCAGCTTAGTATCGGCTGGGCCAGGCGAAAAACTGTTTTTT.

This clonotype was counted only a few times. This rearrangement joins TRBV14 to TRBJ1-3; a weak D match, TRBD1 (6 bases). In germline, CDR1 is SGHDN, CDR2 FVKESK. The CDR3 is made up of 18 amino acids. V was pared by 0 bases and J by 0 bases, with 15 bases between. The DNA of the CDR3 is TGTGCCAGCAGCCAAGATTATCGCGGGACACCCTCTGGAAACACCATATATTTT. Its translation is CASSQDYRGTPSGNTIYF.

This clonotype came up a few times. The rearrangement joins TRBV11-2 to TRBJ2-5; 7 nucleotides match TRBD1. This CDR3 has 14 amino acids. The germline gives CDR1 SGHAT, CDR2 FQNNGV. Unmatched junction bases numbered 10, after V lost 7 bases and J lost 5 bases. CDR3: CASMLQGWGETQYF. The DNA of the CDR3 is TGTGCCAGCATGCTACAGGGGTGGGGGGAGACCCAGTACTTC.

This clonotype has a count of ten or more. The V and J genes are TRBV14 and TRBJ2-1, with D possibly matching TRBD1 (5 bases). V was pared by 4 bases and J by 3 bases, with 7 bases between. Germline assignment: CDR1 SGHDN and CDR2 FVKESK. The CDR3 is 13 residues long. CDR3 nucleotides: TGTGCCAGCAGCCCGACAGTCTACAATGAGCAGTTCTTC. This encodes CASSPTVYNEQFF.

The gene calls are TRBV3-1 and TRBJ2-5, with 9 bases that match TRBD2. J lost 1 base, V lost 6 bases, and 9 bases had no gene match. Germline CDR1 LGHDT, CDR2 YNNKEL (reference sequence). The CDR3 is made up of 16 amino acids. DNA for the CDR3: TGTGCCAGCAGTGGATTAGCGGGAGTACTCCAAGAGACCCAGTACTTC. This sequence encodes CASSGLAGVLQETQYF.

There are a few counts of this clonotype. This chain joins TRBV7-8 and TRBJ2-7; 8 bases map to TRBD1. The germline gives CDR1 SGHVS, CDR2 FQNEAQ. V was clipped by 5 bases and J by 1 base; unmatched bases: 4. This CDR3 is 14 amino acids long. The CDR3 region is CASSHDRGSYEQYF. In nucleotides, the CDR3 is TGTGCCAGCAGCCACGACAGGGGTTCCTACGAGCAGTACTTC.

This clonotype came up a few times. The chain links TRBV7-9 to TRBJ2-3, with unresolved D. The CDR3 consists of 15 residues. The V and J ends lost 0 bases and 3 bases respectively, with 10 bases between them. Germline CDR1 reads SEHNR; CDR2 reads FQNEAQ (reference sequence). CDR3 loop: CASSLAQFLTDTQYF. The CDR3 DNA reads as TGTGCCAGCAGCTTAGCCCAGTTCTTAACAGATACGCAGTATTTT.

The chain uses TRBV5-6 and TRBJ2-7; D uncertain. Germline values: CDR1 SGHDT, CDR2 YYEEEE. The germline V and J ends were trimmed by 3 bases and 5 bases, with 18 bases remaining between them. CDR3 length: 15 amino acids. The CDR3 loop is CASSSRGIVTHEQYF. The CDR3 region has the DNA TGTGCCAGCAGCTCGCGAGGAATAGTTACACACGAGCAGTACTTC. The full variable domain, in which reference TRBV5-6 and TRBJ2-7 provide the parts outside the CDR3, is DAGVTQSPTHLIKTRGQQVTLRCSPKSGHDTVSWYQQALGQGPQFIFQYYEEEERQRGNFPDRFSGHQFPNYSSELNVNALLLGDSALYLCASSSRGIVTHEQYFGPGTRLTVT.

The chain carries TRBV2 and TRBJ2-4; weak D call: TRBD2 (6 bases). CDR1 SNHLY and CDR2 FYNNEI come from the germline V gene. V was trimmed by 6 bases and J by 0 bases, leaving 12 bases between them. This CDR3 is 15 amino acids long. CDR3 residues: CASRTGLLAKNIQYF. CDR3 DNA: TGTGCCAGCAGGACGGGACTTCTAGCCAAAAACATTCAGTACTTC.

The chain carries TRBV5-1 and TRBJ2-3; either TRBD1 or TRBD2 may supply D (7 bases each). V was cut by 1 base and J by 6 bases, with 18 bases left in between. The CDR3 loop spans 16 amino acids. From germline, CDR1 is SGHRS and CDR2 YFSETQ. CDR3 sequence reads: CASSLLYQGGPDTQYF. DNA for the CDR3: TGCGCCAGCAGCTTGCTCTATCAGGGGGGGCCTGATACGCAGTATTTT.

This clonotype was observed a handful of times. The CDR3 region has the DNA TGCAGTGCTAGATGGAGCGGGAGCCCCTACGAGCAGTACTTC. Encoded protein: CSARWSGSPYEQYF. The rearrangement uses TRBV20-1 and TRBJ2-7; TRBD2 agrees at 8 bases. Trimming at V came to 2 bases and at J to 2 bases, leaving 5 bases not matched to a gene. CDR1 DFQATT and CDR2 SNEGSKA come from the germline V gene (reference sequence). The CDR3 is made up of 14 amino acids.

CDR3 amino acids: CASSPLRTETDTQYF. CDR3 nucleotide sequence: TGTGCCAGCAGCCCTCTAAGGACGGAGACAGATACGCAGTATTTT. The chain has TRBV5-5 and TRBJ2-3; D gene uncertain. V lost 4 bases and J lost 3, with 15 bases in between. Germline loops: CDR1 SGHKS, CDR2 YYEKEE (reference sequence). The CDR3 covers 15 residues. Full variable domain (missing parts from reference TRBV5-5 and TRBJ2-3): DAGVTQSPTHLIKTRGQQVTLRCSPISGHKSVSWYQQVLGQGPQFIFQYYEKEERGRGNFPDRFSARQFPNYSSELNVNALLLGDSALYLCASSPLRTETDTQYFGPGTRLTVL.

To note about this clonotype: One end of the junction does not line up with germline, which may come from a read error. The rearrangement links TRBV20-1 to TRBJ2-1, with a tentative D call TRBD1 (5 bases). The V gene's germline CDR1 is DFQATT and CDR2 SNEGSKA (reference sequence). The CDR3 loop spans 17 amino acids. For the CDR3, the DNA is TGCAGTGCTAGGCCCCTATATCCAGGGCTACCCTACAATCAGCAGTTCTTC. Translated: CSARPLYPGLPYNQQFF.

This clonotype has just a few counts. The chain carries TRBV3-1 and TRBJ2-3; 9 nucleotides match TRBD2. V shed 5 bases, J shed 0 bases, and the junction held 6 bases outside the gene matches. In germline, CDR1 is LGHDT, CDR2 YNNKEL (reference sequence). CDR3 size: 16 residues. CDR3 residues: CASSSGLATSTDTQYF. In DNA form, the CDR3 reads TGTGCCAGCAGCTCGGGACTAGCAACAAGCACAGATACGCAGTATTTT.

The chain combines TRBV2 with TRBJ2-7; D possibly matches TRBD1 or TRBD2 (5 bases each). This CDR3 spans 12 amino acids. From germline, CDR1 is SNHLY and CDR2 FYNNEI. The V gene lost 11 bases and the J gene lost 0 bases, with 11 bases spanning the gap. CDR3 nucleotides: TGTGCCTACGAGGGGTACTCCTACGAGCAGTACTTC. It codes for CAYEGYSYEQYF.

The chain joins TRBV5-1 to TRBJ2-1, with 12 nucleotides matching TRBD2. Germline trimming cut 4 bases from V and 5 bases from J; bases unmatched to any gene: 10. Germline values: CDR1 SGHRS, CDR2 YFSETQ. This CDR3 comprises 17 residues. The DNA for the CDR3 is TGCGCCAGCAGCGGTTCGCTAGCGGGAGGGCCGGACAATGAGCAGTTCTTC. Translated, it gives CASSGSLAGGPDNEQFF.

The gene calls are TRBV6-1 and TRBJ2-1; D is unclear. Looked up from germline, CDR1 is MNHNS and CDR2 is SASEGT. The V end lost 2 bases, the J end lost 0 bases, and 11 bases lay between the germline ends. This CDR3 is built from 16 residues. The CDR3 DNA reads TGTGCCAGCAGTGAACGAGGTTCAAGCTCCTACAATGAGCAGTTCTTC. Residues: CASSERGSSSYNEQFF.